This T cell receptor beta chain originates from a study of blood T cells in healthy people across ages. General study findings and limits: There were more naive CD4+ cells and higher diversity in long-lived donors than in aged donors. The study regarded diversity estimates from one million T cells as underestimates.

A second PCR, run for roughly 7 to 11 cycles, used a sample-barcoded 5' primer plus a J-beta primer mix. Every single cDNA molecule received a tag from a template-switch adaptor with 12 random nucleotides. TCRdb re-derived calls from the 5' RACE reads in MiXCR, one entry per CDR3 protein. Of over a million distinct CDR3 sequences listed, roughly 45% are singletons. On this clonotype: Antigen specificity is unknown.

The CDR3 consists of 12 residues. Germline CDR1 and CDR2: ENHRY and SYGVKD. With 11 bases clipped from V and 6 bases from J, the junction kept 7 bases outside the gene matches. Sequences were obtained from blood. The receptor's source is a young woman in good health. This chain joins TRBV10-3 and TRBJ2-3; 8 bases are a match to TRBD2. The CDR3 DNA follows: TGTGCCTCCGGGAGGGACCCCGATACGCAGTATTTT. The encoded protein is CASGRDPDTQYF.